This entry is about one T cell receptor (beta chain). Its antigen remains unknown. This table comes from immunoSEQ multiplex PCR, and its TCRdb copy is limited to in-frame clones, with some not included. The sample has nearly 2 million clones, roughly 95% seen once. The naive CD8 subset, CD45RO-negative cells positively selected for CCR7, excluded terminally differentiated effector memory CD45RA+ cells. CDR1 and CDR2 from the germline V gene are SGHVS and FQNEAQ. Trimming shortened V by 5 bases and J by 5 bases, and 16 bases separated the two germline ends. The CDR3 runs to 14 residues. These data are taken from a study of shared clonotypes between healthy human individuals. General study results and limits: Among the subsets, naive ones generally showed larger estimated richness than memory ones.

This clonotype originated in a man aged 18 to 30 in good health. The chain joins TRBV7-8 to TRBJ2-7, with a weak D call TRBD2 (6 bases). The sample comprised naive CD8+ T cells sorted from blood. CDR3 in amino acids: CASSPLGLLNEQYF. The CDR3 region has the DNA TGTGCCAGCAGCCCACTGGGACTCCTCAACGAGCAGTACTTC. Full variable domain (remainder filled in from reference TRBV7-8 and TRBJ2-7): GAGVSQSPRYKVAKRGQDVALRCDPISGHVSLFWYQQALGQGPEFLTYFQNEAQLDKSGLPSDRFFAERPEGSVSTLKIQRTQQEDSAVYLCASSPLGLLNEQYFGPGTRLTVT.